The TCR beta chain described here comes from a study of blood T cell repertoires in COVID-19. Germline CDR1 reads SEHNR; CDR2 reads FQNEAQ (reference sequence). The J segment lost 4 bases and the V segment lost 8 bases, leaving 7 bases of the junction unmatched. This CDR3 contains 14 residues. Measured with immunoSEQ multiplex PCR; TCRdb has only the in-frame clones, and not every one. In the table there are roughly 300,000 clones, roughly nine tenths of which are singletons. The chain combines TRBV7-9 with TRBJ2-5, with TRBD2 matching 10 bases. The origin of this receptor is a woman aged 25 to 45 with COVID-19, enrolled during active disease. Sequenced material: peripheral blood. The CDR3 protein is CASGERGGRETQYF. DNA of the CDR3: TGTGCCAGCGGTGAGCGGGGGGGCCGAGAGACCCAGTACTTC.